The source of this TCR beta chain is a study of T cell repertoires in cytomegalovirus infection (dated by TCRdb to between 2019 and 2020). Context from the whole study: Peptide stimulations targeted recently identified HLA-C-restricted CMV epitopes, whose presentation resists viral immunomodulation, together with well-studied HLA-B-restricted epitopes. Because public TCR beta signatures pointed to carriage of CMV infection together with the matching HLA type, the HLA type of each donor mattered for the analysis.

The reads were generated on an Illumina HiSeq 1500. TCRdb redid the processing of the public reads, applying fastp at Q25 and MiXCR, and retained in-frame beta chains. Entries are consolidated by CDR3 protein sequence, retaining the most common genes and DNA. The table for this sample lists approximately 910,000 distinct CDR3 sequences; around 30% of them were counted only once. The top ten constitute roughly an eighth of the sample. In light of the paper, this sample's treatment or condition label describes: in vitro stimulation with specific CMV peptide epitopes to enrich CMV-specific T cells. Regarding this clonotype: This receptor's antigen is unknown. The input lacks base qualities; no much larger clone sits a single base away.

The study at large found these results: Cumulative frequency of public TCR beta family members discriminated carriers of CMV infection plus the relevant HLA type in this cohort and an independent approximately 340-donor cohort. The ex vivo response was dominated by HLA-C-restricted CMV-specific TCR beta clonotypes, which also provided the single most frequent clonotype in two of eight donors.

Ends trimmed: V by 4 bases, J by 1 base; bases unmatched to a gene: 15. The CDR3 contains 19 residues, cysteine and phenylalanine counted. Of the read, only the CDR3 DNA is kept; its 57 bases are in frame from base 1. Based on the germline V gene, the CDR1 and CDR2 sequences are KGHDR and SFDVKD. The source was cultured CD8+ T cells from PBMCs, collected from culture after CMV antigen stimulation. This receptor chain uses TRBV24-1 and TRBJ2-3; TRBD1 matches 8 bases in the middle. The TCR sequence derives from a human donor in good health (CMV status not recorded). Some clones in this sample may be carry-over from other donors' samples. Here the CDR3 is given as CATSDLYLGQGPCTDTQYF. The nucleotide sequence reads TGTGCCACCAGTGACCTTTATCTAGGACAGGGACCGTGCACAGATACGCAGTATTTT.